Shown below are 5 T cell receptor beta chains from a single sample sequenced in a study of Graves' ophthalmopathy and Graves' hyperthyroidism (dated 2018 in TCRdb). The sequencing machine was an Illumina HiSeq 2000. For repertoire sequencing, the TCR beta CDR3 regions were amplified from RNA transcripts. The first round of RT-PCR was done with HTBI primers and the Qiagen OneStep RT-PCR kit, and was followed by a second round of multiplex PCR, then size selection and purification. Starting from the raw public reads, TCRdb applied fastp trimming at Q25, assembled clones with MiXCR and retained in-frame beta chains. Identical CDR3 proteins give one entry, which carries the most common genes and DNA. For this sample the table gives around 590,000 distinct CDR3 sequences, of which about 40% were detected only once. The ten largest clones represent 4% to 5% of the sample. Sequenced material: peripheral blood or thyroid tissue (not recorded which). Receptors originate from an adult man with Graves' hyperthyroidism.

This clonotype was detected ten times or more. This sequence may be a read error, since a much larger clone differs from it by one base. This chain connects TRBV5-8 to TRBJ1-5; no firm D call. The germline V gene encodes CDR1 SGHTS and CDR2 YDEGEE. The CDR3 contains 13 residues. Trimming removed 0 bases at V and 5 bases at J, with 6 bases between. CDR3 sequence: CASSLELDQPQHF. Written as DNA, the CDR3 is TGTGCCAGCAGCTTGGAGTTGGATCAGCCCCAGCATTTT. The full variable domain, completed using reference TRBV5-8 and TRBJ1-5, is EAGVTQSPTHLIKTRGQQATLRCSPISGHTSVYWYQQALGLGLQFLLWYDEGEERNRGNFPPRFSGRQFPNYSSELNVNALELEDSALYLCASSLELDQPQHFGDGTRLSIL.

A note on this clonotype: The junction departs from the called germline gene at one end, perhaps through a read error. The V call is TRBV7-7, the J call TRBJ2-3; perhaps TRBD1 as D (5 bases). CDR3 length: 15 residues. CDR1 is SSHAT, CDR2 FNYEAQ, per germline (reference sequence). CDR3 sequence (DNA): TGTGCTAGCAGCCCTGTCCTTGGGGCAGGGGATACGCAGTATTTT. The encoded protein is CASSPVLGAGDTQYF.

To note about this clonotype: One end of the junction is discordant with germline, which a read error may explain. CDR3 sequence: CASSDWGLSEKLFF. CDR3 bases: TGTGCCAGCAGTGACTGGGGGCTTAGTGAAAAACTGTTTTTT. This chain uses TRBV10-3 with TRBJ1-4; D possibly corresponds to TRBD1 (6 bases). The length of the CDR3 is 14 residues. CDR1 and CDR2 from the germline V gene are ENHRY and SYGVKD.

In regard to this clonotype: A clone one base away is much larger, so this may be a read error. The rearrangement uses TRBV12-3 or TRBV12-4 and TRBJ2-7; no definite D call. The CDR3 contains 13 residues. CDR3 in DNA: TGTGCCAGCAGTTCCAACCTCTCCCACGAGCAGTACTTC. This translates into CASSSNLSHEQYF.

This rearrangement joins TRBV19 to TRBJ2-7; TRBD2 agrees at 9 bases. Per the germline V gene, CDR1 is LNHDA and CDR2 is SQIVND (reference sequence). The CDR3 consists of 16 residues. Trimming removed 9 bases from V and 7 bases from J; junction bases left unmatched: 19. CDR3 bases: TGTGCCAGCAACGCTGGTACTAGCGGGTCCTACAATGAGCAGTACTTC. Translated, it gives CASNAGTSGSYNEQYF.